The T cell receptor beta chain described here comes from a study of blood T cell repertoires in COVID-19. Study context: Specimens from acute and convalescent COVID-19 originated in the United States, Italy and Spain. T cells, B-cell-depleted T cells, or PBMCs supplied cDNA or gDNA.

V was cut by 2 bases and J by 2 bases, with 15 bases left in between. The CDR3 length is 16 residues. Germline assignment: CDR1 SGHRS and CDR2 YFSETQ. Only in-frame clones appear in the TCRdb table, and some are missing; sequencing was by immunoSEQ multiplex PCR. The sample gives tens of thousands of clones, over 75% of which show up once; less than 3% is in the top ten. Sequencing was carried out using peripheral blood. The chain employs TRBV5-1 and TRBJ2-3; TRBD2 might be the D (5 bases). The origin of this receptor is a man aged 80 or over with acute or convalescent COVID-19. CDR3 loop: CASSFAGSVPTDTQYF. CDR3 nucleotides: TGCGCCAGCAGCTTTGCGGGTAGCGTCCCCACAGATACGCAGTATTTT.